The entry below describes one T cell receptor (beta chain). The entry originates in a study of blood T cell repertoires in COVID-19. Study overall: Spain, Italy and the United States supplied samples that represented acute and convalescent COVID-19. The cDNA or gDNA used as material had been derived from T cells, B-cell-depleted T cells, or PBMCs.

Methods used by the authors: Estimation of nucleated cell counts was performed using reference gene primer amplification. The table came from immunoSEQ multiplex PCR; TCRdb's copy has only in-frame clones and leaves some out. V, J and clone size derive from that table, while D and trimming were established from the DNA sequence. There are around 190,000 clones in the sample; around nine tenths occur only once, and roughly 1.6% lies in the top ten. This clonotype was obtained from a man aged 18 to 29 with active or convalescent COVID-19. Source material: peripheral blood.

The CDR3 sequence is CASSLSSSPLHF. The CDR3 region has the DNA TGTGCCAGCAGCTTATCTTCCTCACCCCTCCACTTT. The rearrangement links TRBV7-9 to TRBJ1-6; no clear D gene. From germline, CDR1 is SEHNR and CDR2 FQNEAQ (reference sequence). V was clipped by 2 bases and J by 10 bases, with 6 bases between them. The CDR3 extends over 12 amino acids.